Below are 25 T cell receptor beta chains sequenced from a single sample in a study of early T cells in non-severe SARS-CoV-2 infection. MiXCR, applied by TCRdb to the 5' RACE reads, yields one record per CDR3 protein. In the table there are 70,000 to 75,000 distinct CDR3 sequences, 9.5% to 15% of which are singletons. Specimen: whole blood. Every receptor here comes from an adult who was a healthcare worker with PCR-confirmed SARS-CoV-2 infection or an uninfected control (not recorded which).

This clonotype was detected only a few times. The rearrangement uses TRBV29-1 and TRBJ2-7; 9 nucleotides line up with TRBD1. There are 15 residues in the CDR3. Germline V gene data show CDR1 as SQVTM and CDR2 as ANQGSEA. J lost 4 bases, V lost 4 bases, and 11 bases had no gene match. The chain's CDR3 is CSVVGTQGALYEQYF. Here the CDR3 DNA reads TGCAGCGTTGTGGGAACACAGGGGGCATTATACGAGCAGTACTTC.

On this clonotype itself: Given a much more abundant clone one base away, this may be a read error. Because the CDR3 is missing its conserved closing phenylalanine or tryptophan, this is likely a read error. The J gene is TRBJ2-1, the V gene TRBV7-9; D unresolved. The CDR3 consists of 15 residues. Germline CDR1 SEHNR, CDR2 FQNEAQ (reference sequence). V lost 5 bases, J lost 0 bases, and 11 bases lay in between. The CDR3 nucleotides are TGTGCCAGCAGCCCTCCGGGTCCCTCCTACAATGAGCAGTTCCTC. Residues: CASSPPGPSYNEQFL.

As DNA, the CDR3 is TGTGCCAGCAGGCCCACCTCTATGAACACTGAAGCTTTCTTT. Protein sequence: CASRPTSMNTEAFF. The chain couples TRBV7-9 to TRBJ1-1, with D uncertain. V lost 6 bases and J 0 bases, leaving 11 bases between the germline ends. The germline V gene encodes CDR1 SEHNR and CDR2 FQNEAQ (reference sequence). The CDR3 runs 14 residues.

This clonotype was seen a handful of times. The chain joins TRBV9 to TRBJ1-6; D might be TRBD1 (6 bases). V shed 1 base and J shed 5 bases, with 7 bases lying between them. CDR3 length equals 14 residues. The germline V gene encodes CDR1 SGDLS and CDR2 YYNGEE. CDR3 protein: CASSVQGNNSPLHF. The CDR3 nucleotides read TGTGCCAGCAGCGTACAGGGGAATAATTCACCCCTCCACTTT.

This clonotype appeared a single time. The chain uses TRBV5-1 and TRBJ2-1; 12 nucleotides match TRBD2. The germline V gene has CDR1 SGHRS and CDR2 YFSETQ. This CDR3 has 15 residues. V trimming: 2 bases; J trimming: 10 bases; junction bases outside the gene matches: 7. Here the CDR3 DNA reads TGCGCCAGCAGCTTTTCTAGCGGGAGGGCAGGGGAGCAGTTCTTC. Translated, it gives CASSFSSGRAGEQFF.

The sample holds many counts of this clonotype. The rearrangement links TRBV4-1 to TRBJ1-1, with TRBD1 identical over 7 bases. Germline CDR1 is MGHRA and CDR2 is YSYEKL. V gave up 1 base and J gave up 0 bases; unmatched junction bases: 2. This CDR3 has 15 amino acids. Here the CDR3 DNA reads TGCGCCAGCAGCCAAGTGGGACAGATGAACACTGAAGCTTTCTTT. This gives the protein CASSQVGQMNTEAFF.

Here the CDR3 reads CASSEGLSIAGANVLTF. Here the CDR3 DNA reads TGCGCCAGCAGTGAAGGCTTGAGCATAGCTGGGGCCAACGTCCTGACTTTC. The V gene is TRBV10-1, the J gene TRBJ2-6; D call uncertain. Germline V gene lookup returns CDR1 WNHNN and CDR2 SYGVQD (reference sequence). Trimming removed 3 bases at V and 2 bases at J, with 14 bases between. The CDR3 length is 17 residues.

This chain connects TRBV29-1 to TRBJ2-1; no firm D call. The V end lost 5 bases, the J end lost 5 bases, and 7 bases lay between the germline ends. The CDR3 is 11 residues long. Germline-derived CDR1 and CDR2 are SQVTM and ANQGSEA. For the CDR3, the DNA is TGCAGCGTTAGACTCCACAATGAGCAGTTCTTC. It is translated as CSVRLHNEQFF.

There are many counts of this clonotype. The chain recombines TRBV5-1 with TRBJ2-3; D is unresolved. Per germline, CDR1 SGHRS and CDR2 YFSETQ. V was shortened by 4 bases and J by 4 bases, with 16 bases between the two germline ends. This CDR3 is built from 15 residues. The CDR3 region is CASSLPRQGADTQYF. CDR3 coding DNA: TGCGCCAGCAGCCTACCGCGGCAAGGCGCAGATACGCAGTATTTT.

This clonotype was seen ten or more times. The V gene is TRBV6-6, the J gene TRBJ2-1, with 8 bases aligning to TRBD2. Germline CDR1 reads MNHNY; CDR2 reads SVGAGI (reference sequence). The CDR3 consists of 14 residues. Germline trimming cut 3 bases from V and 3 bases from J; bases unmatched to any gene: 1. The CDR3 reads CASSYGTSYNEQFF. In DNA form, the CDR3 reads TGTGCCAGCAGTTATGGGACTAGCTACAATGAGCAGTTCTTC.

This clonotype turned up a few times. The chain has TRBV7-3 and TRBJ2-2; no definite D call. This CDR3 spans 15 amino acids. Germline V gene sequence: CDR1 SGHTA, CDR2 FQGTGA. V shed 0 bases and J shed 2 bases, with 7 bases lying between them. CDR3 in DNA: TGTGCCAGCAGCTTAACCGCGGATAACACCGGGGAGCTGTTTTTT. Translation: CASSLTADNTGELFF.

The chain is built from TRBV4-1 and TRBJ2-7; TRBD1 matches at 8 bases. V lost 4 bases and J lost 3; bases outside the gene matches: 8. The CDR3 has 15 residues. Germline CDR1 reads MGHRA; CDR2 reads YSYEKL. The CDR3, as DNA: TGCGCCAGCAGCCTAGGGACAGGCTCCAACTACGAGCAGTACTTC. It specifies CASSLGTGSNYEQYF.

Note on this clonotype: This may be a read error, as it is one base from a much larger clone. The rearrangement uses TRBV29-1 and TRBJ2-1, with 7 bases aligning to TRBD1. Per germline, CDR1 SQVTM and CDR2 ANQGSEA. The CDR3 is 11 residues long. In DNA form, the CDR3 reads TGCAGCGGAAAGACAGGGAATGAGGAGTTCTTC. The encoded protein is CSGKTGNEEFF.

This clonotype was seen a few times. V and J are TRBV6-1 and TRBJ1-2; TRBD1 might be the D (5 bases). With 5 bases removed from V and 2 bases from J, the gap between germline ends came to 12 bases. Germline lookup yields CDR1 MNHNS and CDR2 SASEGT. The length of the CDR3 is 14 residues. CDR3 nucleotides: TGTGCCAGCAGTTTGGCAGGGACCAACTATGGCTACACCTTC. Its protein is CASSLAGTNYGYTF.

This clonotype showed up just a few times. This chain connects TRBV29-1 to TRBJ1-3; 8 bases align to TRBD1. This CDR3 spans 13 amino acids. CDR1 is SQVTM, CDR2 ANQGSEA, per germline. Trimming took 6 bases from V and 0 from J; bases not matched to a gene: 1. This CDR3 is CSVGQVSGNTIYF. The CDR3 nucleotides are TGCAGCGTGGGACAGGTCTCTGGAAACACCATATATTTT.

This clonotype has at least ten counts. The CDR3 DNA reads as TGCAGCGCTGCCCCACTAGCGGGAGAGGTCACAGATACGCAGTATTTT. It translates to CSAAPLAGEVTDTQYF. The V and J genes are TRBV29-1 and TRBJ2-3; 11 bases match TRBD2. The CDR3 sequence is 16 residues long. With 7 bases clipped from V and 2 bases from J, the junction kept 11 bases outside the gene matches. Germline CDR1 is SQVTM and CDR2 is ANQGSEA.

Only a few counts were recorded for this clonotype. The chain employs TRBV5-1 and TRBJ2-4, with D perhaps given as TRBD1 or TRBD2 (5 bases each). The CDR3 length is 14 residues. V was clipped by 3 bases and J by 10 bases, with 17 bases between them. Germline loops: CDR1 SGHRS, CDR2 YFSETQ. The CDR3 DNA reads as TGCGCCAGCAGCTGGGCCGGGACCGATCCTATTCAGTACTTC. It is translated as CASSWAGTDPIQYF. The whole variable domain, filled in from reference TRBV5-1 and TRBJ2-4, reads KAGVTQTPRYLIKTRGQQVTLSCSPISGHRSVSWYQQTPGQGLQFLFEYFSETQRNKGNFPGRFSGRQFSNSRSEMNVSTLELGDSALYLCASSWAGTDPIQYFGAGTRLSVL.

The chain couples TRBV5-1 to TRBJ2-3; a weak D match, TRBD2 (6 bases). The CDR3 has 16 amino acids. The V end lost 5 bases, the J end lost 1 base, and 17 bases lay between the germline ends. The germline CDR1 and CDR2 sequences are SGHRS and YFSETQ. The CDR3 region is CASSPGTGPRTDTQYF. CDR3 bases: TGCGCCAGCAGTCCTGGGACTGGCCCGCGCACAGATACGCAGTATTTT. Full variable domain (missing parts from reference TRBV5-1 and TRBJ2-3): KAGVTQTPRYLIKTRGQQVTLSCSPISGHRSVSWYQQTPGQGLQFLFEYFSETQRNKGNFPGRFSGRQFSNSRSEMNVSTLELGDSALYLCASSPGTGPRTDTQYFGPGTRLTVL.

This clonotype was counted many times. The CDR3 loop reads CASSLFEGAGAFF. CDR3 in DNA: TGTGCCAGCAGTCTCTTTGAGGGGGCCGGAGCTTTCTTT. This chain connects TRBV7-3 to TRBJ1-1; 7 nucleotides align to TRBD1. In germline, CDR1 is SGHTA, CDR2 FQGTGA. The trim removed 6 bases at V and 10 bases at J, leaving 11 bases unmatched. The length of the CDR3 is 13 residues.

This chain links TRBV3-1 with TRBJ1-5; 7 bases match TRBD1. In germline, CDR1 is LGHDT, CDR2 YNNKEL (reference sequence). The CDR3 totals 13 residues. Trimming at V came to 6 bases and at J to 9 bases, leaving 8 bases not matched to a gene. The CDR3 region has the DNA TGTGCCAGCAGTTTTACAGGGGATCCGCCCCAGCATTTT. Amino acids: CASSFTGDPPQHF.

The V gene is TRBV6-1, the J gene TRBJ2-3, with 11 bases fitting TRBD2. Unmatched junction bases numbered 1, after V lost 1 base and J lost 4 bases. Looked up from germline, CDR1 is MNHNS and CDR2 is SASEGT. The CDR3 loop spans 15 amino acids. CDR3 loop: CASSEVAGGSDTQYF. As DNA, the CDR3 is TGTGCCAGCAGTGAAGTAGCGGGAGGGTCAGATACGCAGTATTTT.

This clonotype is medium-sized (0.01 to 0.1%). The chain combines TRBV5-1 with TRBJ2-3; 12 bases map to TRBD2. The CDR3 contains 15 residues. From germline, CDR1 is SGHRS and CDR2 YFSETQ. The J segment lost 3 bases and the V segment lost 4 bases, leaving 3 bases of the junction unmatched. As DNA, the CDR3 is TGCGCCAGCAGCCTGACTAGCGGGAGAACAGATACGCAGTATTTT. This encodes CASSLTSGRTDTQYF.

In DNA form, the CDR3 reads TGTGCCAGCACTCGAGGGGTAGCGGGGAACACAGATACGCAGTATTTT. This translates into CASTRGVAGNTDTQYF. The V call is TRBV3-1, the J call TRBJ2-3; 8 bases fit TRBD2. Trimming at V came to 7 bases and at J to 2 bases, leaving 11 bases not matched to a gene. CDR1 and CDR2 (germline): LGHDT, YNNKEL (reference sequence). CDR3 length equals 16 residues.

This clonotype was counted only a few times. In DNA, the CDR3 is TGTGCCAGCAGCCAGGAGACCTATGGCTACACCTTC. As protein: CASSQETYGYTF. J is TRBJ1-2 and V is TRBV11-2; D not resolved. Deletions cut 5 bases from V and 4 bases from J, with 8 bases between. CDR1 and CDR2 (germline): SGHAT, FQNNGV. The CDR3 length is 12 residues.

This clonotype was seen repeatedly, ten times or more. V gene TRBV7-6 combines with J gene TRBJ2-1; weak D call: TRBD2 (6 bases). V was clipped by 0 bases and J by 0 bases, with 21 bases between them. The CDR3 has 20 amino acids. Germline CDR1 reads SGHVS; CDR2 reads FNYEAQ. CDR3 protein: CASSLAVRSGTSFSYNEQFF. Here the CDR3 DNA reads TGTGCCAGCAGCTTAGCGGTTCGATCCGGGACTTCATTCTCCTACAATGAGCAGTTCTTC.